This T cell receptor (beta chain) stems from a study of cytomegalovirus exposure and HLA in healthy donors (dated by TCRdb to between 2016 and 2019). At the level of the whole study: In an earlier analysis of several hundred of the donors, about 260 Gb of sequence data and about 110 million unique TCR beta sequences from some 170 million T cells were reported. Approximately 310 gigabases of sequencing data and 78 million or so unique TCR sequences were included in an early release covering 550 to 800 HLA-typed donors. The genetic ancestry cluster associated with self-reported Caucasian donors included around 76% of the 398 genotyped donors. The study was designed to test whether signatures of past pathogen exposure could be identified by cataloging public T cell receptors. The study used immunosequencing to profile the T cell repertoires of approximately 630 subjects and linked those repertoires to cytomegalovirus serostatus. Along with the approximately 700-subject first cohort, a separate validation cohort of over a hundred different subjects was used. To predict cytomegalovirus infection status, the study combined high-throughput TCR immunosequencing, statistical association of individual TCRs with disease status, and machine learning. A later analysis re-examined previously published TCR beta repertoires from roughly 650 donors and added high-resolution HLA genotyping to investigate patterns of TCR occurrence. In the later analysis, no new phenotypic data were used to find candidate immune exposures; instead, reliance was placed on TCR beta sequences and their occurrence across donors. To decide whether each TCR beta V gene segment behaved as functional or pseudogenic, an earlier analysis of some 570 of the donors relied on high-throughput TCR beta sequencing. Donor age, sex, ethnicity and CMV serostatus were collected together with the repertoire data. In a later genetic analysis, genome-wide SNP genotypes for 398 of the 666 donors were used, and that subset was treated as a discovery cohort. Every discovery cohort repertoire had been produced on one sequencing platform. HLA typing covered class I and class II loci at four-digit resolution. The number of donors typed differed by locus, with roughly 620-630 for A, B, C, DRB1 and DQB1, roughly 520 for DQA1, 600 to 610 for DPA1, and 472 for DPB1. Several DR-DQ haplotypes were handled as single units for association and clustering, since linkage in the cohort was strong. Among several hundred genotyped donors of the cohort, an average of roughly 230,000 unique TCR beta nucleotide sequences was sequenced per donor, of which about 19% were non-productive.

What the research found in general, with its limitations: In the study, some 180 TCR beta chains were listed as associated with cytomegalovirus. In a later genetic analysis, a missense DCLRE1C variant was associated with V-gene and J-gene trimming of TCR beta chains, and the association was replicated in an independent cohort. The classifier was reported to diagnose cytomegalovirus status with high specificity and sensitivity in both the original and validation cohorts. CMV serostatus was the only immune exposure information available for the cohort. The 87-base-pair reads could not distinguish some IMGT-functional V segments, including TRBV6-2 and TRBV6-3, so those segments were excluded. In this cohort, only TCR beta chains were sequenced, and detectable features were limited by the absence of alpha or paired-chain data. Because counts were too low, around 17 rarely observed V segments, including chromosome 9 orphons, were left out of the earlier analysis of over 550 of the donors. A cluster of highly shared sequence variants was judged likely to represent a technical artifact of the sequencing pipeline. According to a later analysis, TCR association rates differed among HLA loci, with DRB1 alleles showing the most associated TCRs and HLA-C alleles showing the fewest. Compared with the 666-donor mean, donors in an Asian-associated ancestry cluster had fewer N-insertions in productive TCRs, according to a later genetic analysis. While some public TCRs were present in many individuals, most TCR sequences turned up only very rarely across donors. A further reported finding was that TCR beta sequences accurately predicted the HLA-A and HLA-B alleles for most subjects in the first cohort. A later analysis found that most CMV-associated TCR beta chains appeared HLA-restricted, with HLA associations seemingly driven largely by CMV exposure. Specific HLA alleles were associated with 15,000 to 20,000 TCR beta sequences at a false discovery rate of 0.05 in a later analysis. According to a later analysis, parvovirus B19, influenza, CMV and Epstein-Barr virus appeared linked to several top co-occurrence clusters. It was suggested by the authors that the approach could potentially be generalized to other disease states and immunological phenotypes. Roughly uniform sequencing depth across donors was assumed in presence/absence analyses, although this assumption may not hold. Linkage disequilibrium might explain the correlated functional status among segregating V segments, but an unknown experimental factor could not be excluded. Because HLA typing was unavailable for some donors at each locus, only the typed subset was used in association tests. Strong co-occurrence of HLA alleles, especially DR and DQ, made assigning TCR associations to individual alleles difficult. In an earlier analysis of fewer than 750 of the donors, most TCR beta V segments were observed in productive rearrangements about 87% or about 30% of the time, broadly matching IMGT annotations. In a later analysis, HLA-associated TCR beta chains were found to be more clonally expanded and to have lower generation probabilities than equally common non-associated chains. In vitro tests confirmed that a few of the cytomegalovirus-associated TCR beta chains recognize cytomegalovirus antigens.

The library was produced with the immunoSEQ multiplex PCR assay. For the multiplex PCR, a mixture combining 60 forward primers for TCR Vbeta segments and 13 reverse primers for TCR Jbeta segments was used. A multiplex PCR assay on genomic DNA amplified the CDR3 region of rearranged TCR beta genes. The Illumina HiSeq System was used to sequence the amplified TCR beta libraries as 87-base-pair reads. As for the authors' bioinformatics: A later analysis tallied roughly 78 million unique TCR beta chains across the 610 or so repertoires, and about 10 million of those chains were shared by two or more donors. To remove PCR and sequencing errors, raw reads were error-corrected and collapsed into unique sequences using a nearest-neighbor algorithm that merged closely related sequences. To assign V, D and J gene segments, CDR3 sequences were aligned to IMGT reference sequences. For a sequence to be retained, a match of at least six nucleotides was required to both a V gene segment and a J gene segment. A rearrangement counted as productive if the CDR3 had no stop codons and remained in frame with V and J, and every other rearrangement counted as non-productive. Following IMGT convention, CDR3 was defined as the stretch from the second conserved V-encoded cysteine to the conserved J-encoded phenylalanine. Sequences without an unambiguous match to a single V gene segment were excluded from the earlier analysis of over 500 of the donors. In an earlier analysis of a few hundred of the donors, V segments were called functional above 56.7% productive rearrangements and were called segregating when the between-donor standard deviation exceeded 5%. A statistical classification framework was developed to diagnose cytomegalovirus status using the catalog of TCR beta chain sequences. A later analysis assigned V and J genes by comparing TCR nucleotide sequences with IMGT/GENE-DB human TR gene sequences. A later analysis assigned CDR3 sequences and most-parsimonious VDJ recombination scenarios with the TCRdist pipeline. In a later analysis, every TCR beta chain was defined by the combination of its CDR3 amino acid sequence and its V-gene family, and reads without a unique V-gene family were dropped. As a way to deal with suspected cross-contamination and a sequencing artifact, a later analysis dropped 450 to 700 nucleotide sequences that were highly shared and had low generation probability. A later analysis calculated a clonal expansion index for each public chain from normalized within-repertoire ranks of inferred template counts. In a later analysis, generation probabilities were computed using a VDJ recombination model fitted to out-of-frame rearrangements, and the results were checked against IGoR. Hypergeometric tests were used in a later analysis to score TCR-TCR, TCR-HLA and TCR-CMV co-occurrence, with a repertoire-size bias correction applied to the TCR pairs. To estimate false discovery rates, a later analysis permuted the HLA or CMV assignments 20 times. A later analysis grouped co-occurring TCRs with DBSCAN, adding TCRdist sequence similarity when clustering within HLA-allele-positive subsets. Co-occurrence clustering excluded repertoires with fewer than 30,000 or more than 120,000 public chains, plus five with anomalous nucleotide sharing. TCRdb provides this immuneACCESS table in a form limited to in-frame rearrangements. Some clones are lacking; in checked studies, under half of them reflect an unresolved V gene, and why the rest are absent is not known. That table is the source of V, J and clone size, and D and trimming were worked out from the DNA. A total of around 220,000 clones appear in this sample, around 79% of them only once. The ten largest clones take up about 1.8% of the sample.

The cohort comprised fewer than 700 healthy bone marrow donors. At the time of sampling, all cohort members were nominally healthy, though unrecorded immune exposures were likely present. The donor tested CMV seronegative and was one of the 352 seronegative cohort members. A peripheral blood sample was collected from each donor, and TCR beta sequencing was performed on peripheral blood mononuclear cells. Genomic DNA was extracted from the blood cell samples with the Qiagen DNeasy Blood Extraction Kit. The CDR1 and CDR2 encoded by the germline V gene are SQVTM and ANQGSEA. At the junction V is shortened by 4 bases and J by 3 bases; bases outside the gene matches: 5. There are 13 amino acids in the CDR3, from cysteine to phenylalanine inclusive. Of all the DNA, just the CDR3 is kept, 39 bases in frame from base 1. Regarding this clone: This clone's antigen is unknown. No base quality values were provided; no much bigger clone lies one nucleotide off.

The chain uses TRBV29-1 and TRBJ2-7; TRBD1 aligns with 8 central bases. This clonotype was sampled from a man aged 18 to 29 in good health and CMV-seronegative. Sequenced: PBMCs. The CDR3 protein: CSVAQGQGYEQYF. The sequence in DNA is TGCAGCGTTGCACAAGGACAGGGCTACGAGCAGTACTTC.